These T cell receptor beta chains were read from a single sample in a study of regulatory T cells in long-lasting Graves disease. TCRdb called the multiplex PCR reads again in MiXCR, with one record for every CDR3 protein. The sample records a few hundred thousand distinct CDR3 sequences, roughly 24% being singletons. The sample here was peripheral blood mononuclear cells (PBMCs), taken when the disease was refractory, from a patient treated with antithyroid drugs. The receptors come from a woman aged 40-49 years with Graves disease. Both conserved end residues are part of each CDR3. D genes are given only for firm matches. Size values are once, few and many counts, or a class for expanded clones, and some rows have none.

d_gene: TRBD2
j_gene: TRBJ2-7
abundance: many
v_gene: TRBV5-1
CDR3aa: CASSLGGTSGSYEQYF
CDR3nt: TGTGCCAGCAGCTTAGGGGGGACTAGCGGGAGCTACGAGCAGTACTTC

d_gene: TRBD1
j_gene: TRBJ1-4
abundance: many
v_gene: TRBV20-1
CDR3aa: CSVRDRAGGKLFF
CDR3nt: TGCAGTGTTCGAGACAGGGCAGGGGGAAAACTGTTTTTT

d_gene: TRBD1
j_gene: TRBJ1-4
abundance: -
v_gene: TRBV19
CDR3aa: CASSKGPGQPNEKLFF
CDR3nt: TGTGCCAGTAGTAAAGGCCCGGGACAGCCTAATGAAAAACTGTTTTTT

d_gene: -
j_gene: TRBJ2-7
abundance: many
v_gene: TRBV11-2
CDR3aa: CASSLAGDYEQYF
CDR3nt: TGTGCCAGCAGTTTGGCAGGGGACTACGAGCAGTACTTC

d_gene: TRBD2
j_gene: TRBJ2-7
abundance: -
v_gene: TRBV5-6
CDR3aa: CASSSVGTSVVSEQYF
CDR3nt: TGTGCCAGCAGTTCAGTCGGGACTAGCGTCGTTAGTGAGCAGTACTTC

d_gene: -
j_gene: TRBJ2-7
abundance: many
v_gene: TRBV6-2/TRBV6-3
CDR3aa: CASSYEAGGPYEQYF
CDR3nt: TGTGCCAGCAGTTACGAAGCCGGGGGTCCCTACGAGCAGTACTTC

d_gene: TRBD1
j_gene: TRBJ2-7
abundance: many
v_gene: TRBV20-1
CDR3aa: CSATRTGVLEQYF
CDR3nt: TGCAGTGCTACCCGGACAGGGGTCCTGGAGCAGTACTTC

d_gene: TRBD2
j_gene: TRBJ2-7
abundance: many
v_gene: TRBV28
CDR3aa: CASSLWRISGTYEQYF
CDR3nt: TGTGCCAGCAGTTTATGGAGGATTAGCGGGACATACGAGCAGTACTTC

d_gene: TRBD1
j_gene: TRBJ2-1
abundance: -
v_gene: TRBV2
CDR3aa: CASSEVTGNNEQFF
CDR3nt: TGTGCCAGCAGTGAGGTGACAGGGAACAATGAGCAGTTCTTC

d_gene: TRBD2
j_gene: TRBJ2-3
abundance: -
v_gene: TRBV28
CDR3aa: CASSDGAGRTDAQYF
CDR3nt: TGTGCCAGCAGTGATGGAGCGGGGCGCACAGATGCGCAGTATTTT

d_gene: -
j_gene: TRBJ1-4
abundance: -
v_gene: TRBV27
CDR3aa: CASRSAGTNEKLFF
CDR3nt: TGTGCCAGCAGATCAGCGGGGACTAATGAAAAACTGTTTTTT

d_gene: TRBD1
j_gene: TRBJ2-4
abundance: few
v_gene: TRBV20-1
CDR3aa: CSARDGQGQNDIQYF
CDR3nt: TGCAGTGCTAGAGATGGACAGGGGCAGAATGACATTCAGTACTTC

d_gene: TRBD2
j_gene: TRBJ2-1
abundance: few
v_gene: TRBV13
CDR3aa: CASSFVLAENEQFF
CDR3nt: TGTGCCAGCAGCTTCGTCCTAGCGGAAAATGAGCAGTTCTTC

d_gene: TRBD2
j_gene: TRBJ2-1
abundance: -
v_gene: TRBV7-9
CDR3aa: CASSLASGGLAAYNEQFF
CDR3nt: TGTGCCAGCAGCTTAGCGTCCGGCGGGCTAGCGGCCTACAATGAGCAGTTCTTC

d_gene: -
j_gene: TRBJ1-3
abundance: -
v_gene: TRBV6-2/TRBV6-3
CDR3aa: CASSYSTAISGNTIYF
CDR3nt: TGTGCCAGCAGTTACTCGACAGCGATCTCTGGAAACACCATATATTTT

d_gene: -
j_gene: TRBJ2-5
abundance: many
v_gene: TRBV2
CDR3aa: CASPSSRAEETQYF
CDR3nt: TGTGCCAGCCCCTCGTCGCGGGCCGAAGAGACCCAGTACTTC

d_gene: -
j_gene: TRBJ2-5
abundance: -
v_gene: TRBV2
CDR3aa: CASSGRQYVETQYF
CDR3nt: TGTGCCAGCAGTGGCCGACAGTACGTAGAGACCCAGTACTTC

d_gene: -
j_gene: TRBJ1-2
abundance: many
v_gene: TRBV7-2
CDR3aa: CASSPGSRIGGYTF
CDR3nt: TGTGCCAGCAGCCCAGGGTCGCGTATAGGAGGCTACACCTTC

d_gene: -
j_gene: TRBJ2-1
abundance: few
v_gene: TRBV12-3/TRBV12-4
CDR3aa: CASSLVGRGNNEQFF
CDR3nt: TGTGCCAGCAGTTTAGTAGGGCGGGGAAACAATGAGCAGTTCTTC

d_gene: -
j_gene: TRBJ2-2
abundance: many
v_gene: TRBV29-1
CDR3aa: CSVNPGTPNTGELFF
CDR3nt: TGCAGCGTGAATCCCGGGACACCGAACACCGGGGAGCTGTTTTTT

d_gene: -
j_gene: TRBJ2-4
abundance: few
v_gene: TRBV5-5
CDR3aa: CASSLGRERDIQYF
CDR3nt: TGTGCCAGCAGCTTGGGCAGGGAAAGGGACATTCAGTACTTC

d_gene: -
j_gene: TRBJ2-7
abundance: many
v_gene: TRBV12-3/TRBV12-4
CDR3aa: CASSRQRYYEQYF
CDR3nt: TGTGCCAGCAGTAGACAGAGGTACTACGAGCAGTACTTC

d_gene: -
j_gene: TRBJ2-2
abundance: many
v_gene: TRBV29-1
CDR3aa: CSVEDLWTGELFF
CDR3nt: TGCAGCGTTGAAGATCTTTGGACCGGGGAGCTGTTTTTT

d_gene: -
j_gene: TRBJ1-6
abundance: many
v_gene: TRBV28
CDR3aa: CASSLARGPSPLHF
CDR3nt: TGTGCCAGCAGCCTCGCCCGGGGGCCTTCACCCCTCCACTTT

d_gene: -
j_gene: TRBJ1-4
abundance: many
v_gene: TRBV24-1
CDR3aa: CATSDARTASGKLFF
CDR3nt: TGTGCCACCAGTGACGCTCGGACCGCCAGCGGGAAACTGTTTTTT

d_gene: -
j_gene: TRBJ2-2
abundance: -
v_gene: TRBV2
CDR3aa: CASIRAPSNTGELFF
CDR3nt: TGTGCCAGCATCCGGGCACCCTCGAACACCGGGGAGCTGTTTTTT

d_gene: -
j_gene: TRBJ2-4
abundance: -
v_gene: TRBV6-1
CDR3aa: CASTASGGLAKNIQYF
CDR3nt: TGTGCCAGCACCGCGTCAGGAGGACTAGCCAAAAACATTCAGTACTTC

d_gene: TRBD1
j_gene: TRBJ2-1
abundance: -
v_gene: TRBV27
CDR3aa: CASSYLGQGSYNEQFF
CDR3nt: TGTGCCAGCAGTTACCTGGGACAGGGATCCTACAATGAGCAGTTCTTC

d_gene: -
j_gene: TRBJ2-2
abundance: -
v_gene: TRBV12-3/TRBV12-4
CDR3aa: CASSRHLNTGELFF
CDR3nt: TGTGCCAGCAGTAGACACTTGAACACCGGGGAGCTGTTTTTT

d_gene: -
j_gene: TRBJ2-5
abundance: many
v_gene: TRBV10-3
CDR3aa: CAIRNQETQYF
CDR3nt: TGTGCCATCCGAAACCAAGAGACCCAGTACTTC

d_gene: -
j_gene: TRBJ2-7
abundance: many
v_gene: TRBV11-2
CDR3aa: CASRRIGFLEQYF
CDR3nt: TGTGCCAGCAGGAGAATAGGGTTTCTGGAGCAGTACTTC

d_gene: -
j_gene: TRBJ2-5
abundance: -
v_gene: TRBV5-1
CDR3aa: CASSLVGGPETQYF
CDR3nt: TGCGCCAGCAGCTTGGTTGGGGGGCCTGAGACCCAGTACTTC

d_gene: -
j_gene: TRBJ1-2
abundance: -
v_gene: TRBV6-1
CDR3aa: CASTSGSWGSGYTF
CDR3nt: TGTGCCAGCACCTCCGGTTCCTGGGGTTCTGGCTACACCTTC

d_gene: -
j_gene: TRBJ2-7
abundance: -
v_gene: TRBV20-1
CDR3aa: CSARDQVTYEQYF
CDR3nt: TGCAGTGCTAGAGATCAGGTGACATACGAGCAGTACTTC

d_gene: -
j_gene: TRBJ2-7
abundance: many
v_gene: TRBV11-2
CDR3aa: CASSSNLTGYQPSYEQYF
CDR3nt: TGTGCCAGCAGCTCTAACCTCACCGGTTATCAGCCCTCCTACGAGCAGTACTTC

d_gene: -
j_gene: TRBJ1-1
abundance: many
v_gene: TRBV12-3/TRBV12-4
CDR3aa: CASSTAFKNTEAFF
CDR3nt: TGTGCCAGCAGTACCGCGTTCAAGAACACTGAAGCTTTCTTT

d_gene: -
j_gene: TRBJ1-5
abundance: -
v_gene: TRBV30
CDR3aa: CAWSVNPNQPQHF
CDR3nt: TGTGCCTGGAGTGTAAATCCGAATCAGCCCCAGCATTTT

d_gene: -
j_gene: TRBJ2-7
abundance: many
v_gene: TRBV7-6
CDR3aa: CASSPDWGPLYEQYF
CDR3nt: TGTGCCAGCAGCCCCGACTGGGGGCCTCTCTACGAGCAGTACTTC

d_gene: TRBD2
j_gene: TRBJ2-1
abundance: -
v_gene: TRBV28
CDR3aa: CASSLSRGTPAYNEQFF
CDR3nt: TGTGCCAGCAGTTTATCGCGGGGGACGCCGGCCTACAATGAGCAGTTCTTC

d_gene: -
j_gene: TRBJ1-1
abundance: once
v_gene: TRBV19
CDR3aa: CASSIPGDGTEAFF
CDR3nt: TGTGCCAGTAGTATACCTGGGGACGGCACTGAAGCTTTCTTT

d_gene: -
j_gene: TRBJ2-5
abundance: few
v_gene: TRBV4-2
CDR3aa: CASSHWQEETQYF
CDR3nt: TGTGCCAGCAGCCACTGGCAGGAAGAGACCCAGTACTTC

d_gene: TRBD2
j_gene: TRBJ2-2
abundance: many
v_gene: TRBV7-6
CDR3aa: CASQAGTGELFF
CDR3nt: TGTGCCAGCCAAGCGGGGACCGGGGAGCTGTTTTTT

d_gene: -
j_gene: TRBJ2-7
abundance: many
v_gene: TRBV7-8
CDR3aa: CASSQIESYEQYF
CDR3nt: TGTGCCAGCAGCCAAATAGAATCCTACGAGCAGTACTTC

d_gene: -
j_gene: TRBJ2-5
abundance: -
v_gene: TRBV25-1
CDR3aa: CASSILSEETQYF
CDR3nt: TGTGCCAGCAGTATACTAAGTGAGGAGACCCAGTACTTC

d_gene: TRBD2
j_gene: TRBJ2-5
abundance: -
v_gene: TRBV5-5
CDR3aa: CASSPLAGVRETQYF
CDR3nt: TGTGCCAGCAGCCCGTTAGCGGGAGTACGAGAGACCCAGTACTTC

d_gene: TRBD2
j_gene: TRBJ2-1
abundance: -
v_gene: TRBV6-1
CDR3aa: CASSDNRAGSTSGRPYNEQFF
CDR3nt: TGTGCCAGCAGTGACAATAGGGCAGGGTCTACTAGCGGGAGGCCCTACAATGAGCAGTTCTTC